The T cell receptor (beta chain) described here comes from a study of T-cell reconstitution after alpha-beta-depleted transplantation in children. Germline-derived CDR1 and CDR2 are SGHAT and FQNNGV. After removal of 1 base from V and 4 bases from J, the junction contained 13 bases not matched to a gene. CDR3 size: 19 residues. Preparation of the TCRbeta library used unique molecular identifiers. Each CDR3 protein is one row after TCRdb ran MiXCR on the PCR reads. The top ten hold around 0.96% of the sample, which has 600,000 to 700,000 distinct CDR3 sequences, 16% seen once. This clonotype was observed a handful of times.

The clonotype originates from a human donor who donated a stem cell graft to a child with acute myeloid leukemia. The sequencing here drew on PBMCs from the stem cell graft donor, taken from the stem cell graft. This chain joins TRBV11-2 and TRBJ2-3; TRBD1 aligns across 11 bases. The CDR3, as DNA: TGTGCCAGCAGCTTAGGGACAGGGGGCCAGATTAGTATTCCAGATACGCAGTATTTT. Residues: CASSLGTGGQISIPDTQYF.